Listed below are T cell receptor beta chains from one sample, sequenced in a study of blood T cell repertoires in COVID-19. Produced via immunoSEQ multiplex PCR; TCRdb's table is partial and in-frame only. Among 200,000 to 250,000 clones listed, about 83% were seen once. The specimen sequenced was PBMCs or T cells enriched from blood (not recorded which). These receptors originate from a middle-aged woman who had recovered from COVID-19. CDR3s include the opening cysteine and the closing phenylalanine or tryptophan. The D gene is left open where the match is weak.

CDR3,D,J,V
CASSYLAGAKDTQYF,TRBD2,TRBJ2-3,TRBV6-5
CASSSGNSYNEQFF,TRBD2,TRBJ2-1,TRBV5-4
CASFTWTEKNTEAFF,-,TRBJ1-1,TRBV19
CASSFRRGGPRNQETQYF,-,TRBJ2-5,TRBV7-2
CASSIRLANTGELFF,TRBD2,TRBJ2-2,TRBV7-9
CASSQGALSEAFF,TRBD1,TRBJ1-1,TRBV6-5
CASSLPGSNQPQHF,-,TRBJ1-5,TRBV28
CASSFMGDRGVQPQHF,TRBD1,TRBJ1-5,TRBV28
CATSDPPGGPNTGELFF,-,TRBJ2-2,TRBV24-1
CASSPGQGYTEAFF,TRBD1,TRBJ1-1,TRBV11-3
CASSLVLRETQYF,-,TRBJ2-5,TRBV3-1/TRBV3-2
CASSGSGMRGETQYF,TRBD2,TRBJ2-5,TRBV2
CASSRRLASTDTQYF,TRBD2,TRBJ2-3,TRBV28
CAISESEGANYGYTF,TRBD1,TRBJ1-2,TRBV10-3
CASRPTGDYGYTF,TRBD1,TRBJ1-2,TRBV3-1/TRBV3-2
CAVQQGAVEKLFF,TRBD1,TRBJ1-4,TRBV6-5
CATSGTVRGGTDTQYF,-,TRBJ2-3,TRBV24-1
CAIRENTEAFF,-,TRBJ1-1,TRBV10-3
CASSVAYEQFF,-,TRBJ2-1,TRBV6-2/TRBV6-3
CASRGDRSQETQYF,TRBD1,TRBJ2-5,TRBV2
CASSLGRGQASGYTF,-,TRBJ1-2,TRBV28
CASSLGSGQKETQYF,TRBD1,TRBJ2-5,TRBV7-2
CASSAGQTGTDTQYF,-,TRBJ2-3,TRBV2
CASSLGGRTGRYEQYF,TRBD1,TRBJ2-7,TRBV7-3
CASSPLDRGTEAFF,TRBD1,TRBJ1-1,TRBV18
CASSLAGGNEQFF,TRBD2,TRBJ2-1,TRBV9
CASRSRLAASTDTQYF,TRBD2,TRBJ2-3,TRBV2
CASSLPGFTEAFF,-,TRBJ1-1,TRBV28
CASSLVGQGPGANVLTF,TRBD1,TRBJ2-6,TRBV7-9
CASSVGNTIYF,-,TRBJ1-3,TRBV25-1
CASSKRQEFFNEKLFF,-,TRBJ1-4,TRBV19
CASSNNYEQYF,-,TRBJ2-7,TRBV6-6
CASSLEGGNTEAFF,-,TRBJ1-1,TRBV5-1
CASSPRRRDTQYF,-,TRBJ2-3,TRBV3-1/TRBV3-2
CASSLRGTANEKLFF,-,TRBJ1-4,TRBV28
CASSSSGTGHYEQYF,TRBD1,TRBJ2-7,TRBV28
CASSVGGRQAFF,-,TRBJ1-1,TRBV9
CASSHSRQGGHEQYF,-,TRBJ2-7,TRBV4-1
CASSLGRGVTEAFF,TRBD1,TRBJ1-1,TRBV7-2